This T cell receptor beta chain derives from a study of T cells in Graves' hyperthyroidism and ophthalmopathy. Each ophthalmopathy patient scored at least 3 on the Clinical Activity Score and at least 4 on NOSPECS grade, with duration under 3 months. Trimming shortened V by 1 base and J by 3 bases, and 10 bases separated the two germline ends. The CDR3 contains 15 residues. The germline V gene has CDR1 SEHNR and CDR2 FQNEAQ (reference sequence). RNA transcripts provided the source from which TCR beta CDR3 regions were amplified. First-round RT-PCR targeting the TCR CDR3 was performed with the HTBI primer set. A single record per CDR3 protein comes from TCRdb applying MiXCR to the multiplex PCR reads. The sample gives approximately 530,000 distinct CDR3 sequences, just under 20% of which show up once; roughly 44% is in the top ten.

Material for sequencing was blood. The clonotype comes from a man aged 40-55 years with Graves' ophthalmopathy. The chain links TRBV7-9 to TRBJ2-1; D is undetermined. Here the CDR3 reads CASSLGENLYNEQFF. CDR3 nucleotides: TGTGCCAGCAGCTTAGGAGAGAACCTCTACAATGAGCAGTTCTTC.